Following are 8 T cell receptor beta chains from one sample sequenced in a study of T cells after posttransplantation cyclophosphamide. Cyclophosphamide on days +3 and +4 followed busulfan-fludarabine conditioning and a marrow graft. Assay used: immunoSEQ multiplex PCR; TCRdb lists only in-frame clones, some missing. The specimen gives roughly 25,000 clones without singletons; the ten biggest hold around 1.7%. The input for sequencing was PBMCs, taken after allogeneic stem cell transplant with posttransplant cyclophosphamide. The receptors here all came from a male patient in his late teens or twenties who received an allogeneic stem cell transplant from a related donor, was CMV-positive, and had no GVHD. Some of the T cells may derive from the graft donor.

There are many counts of this clone. J is TRBJ2-7 and V is TRBV14; 9 positions match TRBD2. Germline lookup yields CDR1 SGHDN and CDR2 FVKESK. Losses at the gene ends were 0 bases for V and 3 bases for J; bases not matched to a gene: 3. CDR3 length equals 15 residues. For the CDR3, the DNA is TGTGCCAGCAGCCAAGAGGCTAGCGGGATCTACGAGCAGTACTTC. It specifies CASSQEASGIYEQYF. The whole variable domain, filled in from reference TRBV14 and TRBJ2-7, reads EAGVTQFPSHSVIEKGQTVTLRCDPISGHDNLYWYRRVMGKEIKFLLHFVKESKQDESGMPNNRFLAERTGGTYSTLKVQPAELEDSGVYFCASSQEASGIYEQYFGPGTRLTVT.

Of note for this clone: Its ends do not fully match the called genes, so a read error is possible. The chain links TRBV4-1 to TRBJ2-1, with a tentative D call TRBD2 (6 bases). Germline CDR1 reads MGHRA; CDR2 reads YSYEKL. The CDR3 length is 14 residues. The CDR3 region has the DNA TGCGCCGGCAGCCCCGGGACCCCCCAGGAGGGGCAGTTCTTC. Protein: CAGSPGTPQEGQFF.

This clone was seen at least ten times. The V and J genes are TRBV4-1 and TRBJ2-1, with D possibly TRBD1 on 6 matching bases. This CDR3 is 17 amino acids long. CDR1 is MGHRA and CDR2 is YSYEKL in the germline V gene. Between the trimmed V and J ends, which lost 0 bases and 5 bases, there was a span of 17 bases. As DNA, the CDR3 is TGCGCCAGCAGCCAAGATCTAGGGGGACCAAGACACAATGAGCAGTTCTTC. As protein: CASSQDLGGPRHNEQFF.

This clone was counted many times. V is TRBV4-2 and J is TRBJ2-1; D gene unclear. The CDR3 runs 13 residues. Germline V lookup: CDR1 LGHNA, CDR2 YNFKEQ. The V end lost 1 base, the J end lost 10 bases, and 11 bases lay between the germline ends. CDR3 coding DNA: TGTGCCAGCAGCCAAGCGATCCCTAGGGAGCAGTTCTTC. The encoded protein is CASSQAIPREQFF.

This clone was observed a few times. Just one base apart from a much larger clone, this may be a read error. The rearrangement joins TRBV5-4 to TRBJ2-7; 10 bases agree with TRBD2. The CDR3 has 17 amino acids. Germline CDR1 reads SGHNT; CDR2 reads YYREEE (reference sequence). CDR3 in DNA: TGTGCCAGCAGCTTGGCGTGGAGGACTAGCGGACCCTACGAGCCGTACTTC. It codes for CASSLAWRTSGPYEPYF.

This clone came up many times. The rearrangement joins TRBV4-1 to TRBJ2-7; D is uncertain. V lost 3 bases and J lost 0, with 9 bases in between. CDR3 length equals 14 residues. CDR1 and CDR2 (germline): MGHRA, YSYEKL. DNA of the CDR3: TGCGCCAGCAGCCACGACATGAGCTCCTACGAGCAGTACTTC. This codes for CASSHDMSSYEQYF.

This clone came up many times. The chain joins TRBV10-1 to TRBJ2-1, with D maybe TRBD2 (5 bases). CDR3 length: 15 amino acids. CDR1 and CDR2 (germline): WNHNN, SYGVQD (reference sequence). The V end lost 6 bases, the J end lost 0 bases, and 12 bases lay between the germline ends. The CDR3 region is CASSTGISSYNEQFF. DNA of the CDR3: TGCGCCAGCAGCACCGGGATCAGCTCCTACAATGAGCAGTTCTTC.

This clone was detected ten times or more. CDR3 in DNA: TGTGCCAGCGGACCCGGCGGGTTTTACAATGAGCAGTTCTTC. Protein: CASGPGGFYNEQFF. The chain recombines TRBV7-3 with TRBJ2-1; perhaps TRBD2 as D (5 bases). CDR1 SGHTA and CDR2 FQGTGA come from the germline V gene. Trimming removed 8 bases at V and 4 bases at J, with 15 bases between. CDR3 length: 14 amino acids.